These T cell receptor beta chains were read from a single sample in a study of preoperative IRX-2 immunotherapy in early breast cancer. Sequencing used immunoSEQ multiplex PCR; TCRdb keeps in-frame clones, though not all of them. Of around 34,000 clones in the sample, roughly 80% were seen once. The input for sequencing was lymph node tissue, taken from a patient treated with IRX-2 immunotherapy. The receptor source for this set is a human donor with breast cancer. Both conserved end residues are part of each CDR3. A D gene is named only where the DNA matches it firmly. Not all rows give a size; the values are once, few, many and, for expanded clones, a class.

V: TRBV19
J: TRBJ2-7
D: TRBD1
size: -
DNA: TGTGCCAACCCCCGGACAGGGCTTTACGAGCAGTACTTC
CDR3: CANPRTGLYEQYF

V: TRBV28
J: TRBJ2-1
D: -
size: few
DNA: TGTGCCAGCAGTCAGTCGGACCGGGTCCCAATCTTC
CDR3: CASSQSDRVPIF

V: TRBV4-1
J: TRBJ1-4
D: TRBD1
size: -
DNA: TGCGCCAGCAGCCAAACGGGACAGGCTAATGAAAAACTGTTTTTT
CDR3: CASSQTGQANEKLFF

V: TRBV28
J: TRBJ2-7
D: -
size: -
DNA: TGTGCCAGCAGTGCACCTTCCTACGAGCAGTACTTC
CDR3: CASSAPSYEQYF

V: TRBV5-1
J: TRBJ2-7
D: -
size: once
DNA: TGCGCCAGCAGCAGGGTTGGGGGGGCCCTGATCGTCGAGCAGTACTTC
CDR3: CASSRVGGALIVEQYF

V: TRBV6-8
J: TRBJ2-7
D: TRBD2
size: -
DNA: TGTGCCATCAGTGCCGTGGGAGGGCCGAGATTAGGCTACGAGCAGTACTTC
CDR3: CAISAVGGPRLGYEQYF

V: TRBV28
J: TRBJ2-1
D: -
size: -
DNA: TGTGCCAGCAGGTTCAACTACAATGAGCAGTTCTTC
CDR3: CASRFNYNEQFF

V: TRBV7-5
J: TRBJ1-2
D: -
size: -
DNA: TGTGCCAGCAGCTCCTCCCAGGTCACGAGCTACGGCTACACCTTC
CDR3: CASSSSQVTSYGYTF

V: TRBV15
J: TRBJ1-1
D: -
size: -
DNA: TGTGCCACCAGCTGGGGTGGTTTAGGAAACACTGAAGCTTTCTTT
CDR3: CATSWGGLGNTEAFF

V: TRBV28
J: TRBJ1-6
D: -
size: -
DNA: TGTGCCAGCAGTTTCTGGGGGCCCAGGGATTCACCCCTCCACTTT
CDR3: CASSFWGPRDSPLHF